This T cell receptor (beta chain) was sequenced for a study of blood T cell repertoires in COVID-19. As originally analysed: It was from reference gene primer amplification that nucleated cell counts were estimated. The method was immunoSEQ multiplex PCR; TCRdb's version includes in-frame clones alone and lacks a portion of them. The V and J calls and clone size are taken from that table; D and trimming were inferred from the DNA. Of approximately 22,000 clones in the sample, 75% to 95% were seen once. The CDR3 spans 15 residues. The V and J ends lost 2 bases and 2 bases, in that order; junction bases with no gene match: 5. CDR1 is KGHSH, CDR2 LQKENI, per germline.

This TCR was recovered from a man between 65 and 85 years old with active COVID-19. The chain joins TRBV18 to TRBJ2-5; the match to TRBD1 covers 7 bases. Sequencing input: peripheral blood. CDR3 in amino acids: CASSPRSGGQETQYF. The CDR3, as DNA: TGTGCCAGCTCACCAAGGTCAGGGGGACAAGAGACCCAGTACTTC.